A single sample is the source of the 24 T cell receptor beta chains below, sequenced in a study of Graves' ophthalmopathy and Graves' hyperthyroidism. Amplified TCR beta CDR3 regions were obtained using RNA transcripts as template. Second-round multiplex PCR followed a first-round RT-PCR using HTBI primers. TCRdb itself ran the multiplex PCR reads through MiXCR, one entry per CDR3 protein. The table lists a few hundred thousand distinct CDR3 sequences, 15% to 20% of them singletons. Material: peripheral blood. The source of these receptors is an adult woman with stable Graves' hyperthyroidism.

In this sample, this clonotype turned up a few times. This rearrangement joins TRBV7-2 to TRBJ2-1; D uncertain. From germline, CDR1 is SGHTA and CDR2 FQGNSA. Trimming stripped 6 bases from V and 7 bases from J, with 19 bases between. The CDR3 has 15 amino acids. The CDR3: CASRALNDLANEQFF. The CDR3 region has the DNA TGTGCCAGCAGGGCTCTTAATGACCTCGCGAATGAGCAGTTCTTC.

Ten or more counts support this clonotype. The chain couples TRBV28 to TRBJ1-2; 10 bases map to TRBD1. Germline V lookup: CDR1 MDHEN, CDR2 SYDVKM. This CDR3 is built from 15 residues. The V gene end was trimmed by 5 bases and the J gene end by 0 bases; junction bases not matched to a gene: 3. CDR3 in DNA: TGTGCCAGCAGTCACGGACAGGGGGCTAACTATGGCTACACCTTC. Protein product: CASSHGQGANYGYTF.

This clonotype was recorded many times. V gene TRBV19 combines with J gene TRBJ1-1; perhaps TRBD1 as D (5 bases). The CDR3 has 16 amino acids. The V and J ends lost 8 bases and 2 bases respectively, with 21 bases between them. CDR1 is LNHDA, CDR2 SQIVND, per germline (reference sequence). The CDR3 sequence: CASSYQGWRFNTEAFF. In DNA form, the CDR3 reads TGTGCCAGTTCCTACCAGGGTTGGCGGTTTAACACTGAAGCTTTCTTT.

In its sample, this clonotype was seen many times. V and J are TRBV14 and TRBJ2-7; D call uncertain. V was cut by 0 bases and J by 2 bases, with 8 bases left in between. This CDR3 has 14 residues. The V gene's germline CDR1 is SGHDN and CDR2 FVKESK. The CDR3 sequence: CASSQDQPTYEQYF. DNA for the CDR3: TGTGCCAGCAGCCAAGATCAACCGACCTACGAGCAGTACTTC.

The chain uses TRBV15 and TRBJ2-4; D not resolved. CDR1 is LNHNV, CDR2 YYDKDF, per germline (reference sequence). With 3 bases removed from V and 1 base from J, the gap between germline ends came to 10 bases. The CDR3 is 15 residues long. The CDR3 nucleotides read TGTGCCACCAGCAGCGGTGGAATGGCCAAAAACATTCAGTACTTC. Translation gives CATSSGGMAKNIQYF.

This chain uses TRBV18 with TRBJ2-5; 7 bases line up with TRBD2. Unmatched junction bases numbered 11, after V lost 6 bases and J lost 4 bases. This CDR3 comprises 15 residues. The V gene's germline CDR1 is KGHSH and CDR2 LQKENI. The CDR3 spells CASSPSAGAGETQYF. The DNA for the CDR3 is TGTGCCAGCTCCCCTTCGGCGGGAGCGGGAGAGACCCAGTACTTC.

The V and J genes are TRBV27 and TRBJ2-5; no definite D call. Trimming cost V 1 base and J 4 bases, with 10 bases left between them. Germline loops: CDR1 MNHEY, CDR2 SMNVEV (reference sequence). The CDR3 is made up of 14 amino acids. In DNA, the CDR3 is TGTGCCAGCAGTTTATTACTCTCGGGAGAGACCCAGTACTTC. Amino acids: CASSLLLSGETQYF.

This clonotype was picked up many times. The junction departs from the called germline gene at one end, perhaps through a read error. The chain links TRBV6-5 to TRBJ2-7, with TRBD2 matching over 11 bases. Germline CDR1 MNHEY, CDR2 SVGAGI. CDR3 length: 13 residues. The CDR3 spells CACSSSGGNEQYF. Written as DNA, the CDR3 is TGTGCCTGCAGTTCTAGCGGGGGGAACGAGCAGTACTTC.

This clonotype was recorded at least ten times. The genes are TRBV10-3 and TRBJ2-5; D not resolved. The CDR3 contains 14 residues. Between the trimmed V and J ends, which lost 3 bases and 1 base, there was a span of 9 bases. From germline, CDR1 is ENHRY and CDR2 SYGVKD. The CDR3 protein is CAISDSAVQETQYF. The CDR3 region has the DNA TGTGCCATCAGTGATAGTGCGGTCCAAGAGACCCAGTACTTC.

The V and J genes are TRBV6-1 and TRBJ1-5; a possible D gene is TRBD1 (5 bases). This CDR3 is built from 13 residues. Germline values: CDR1 MNHNS, CDR2 SASEGT. Trimming took 3 bases from V and 9 from J, leaving 12 bases between them. CDR3 residues: CASSDGTVGPQHF. CDR3 sequence (DNA): TGTGCCAGCAGTGACGGGACGGTCGGGCCCCAGCATTTT.

This clonotype was counted many times. In nucleotides, the CDR3 is TGCGCCAGCAGCCTGCGACTAGCTGGGGTCGGGGAGCTGTTTTTT. Translated, it gives CASSLRLAGVGELFF. The chain has TRBV4-1 and TRBJ2-2; 7 bases line up with TRBD2. CDR1 and CDR2 from the germline V gene are MGHRA and YSYEKL. The trim removed 4 bases at V and 7 bases at J, leaving 9 bases unmatched. The CDR3 consists of 15 residues.

In its sample, this clonotype was seen a few times. This chain joins TRBV13 and TRBJ2-7; weak D call: TRBD2 (6 bases). Germline V gives CDR1 PRHDT, CDR2 FYEKMQ (reference sequence). CDR3 length: 13 amino acids. V was clipped by 3 bases and J by 9 bases, with 15 bases between them. This CDR3 reads CASSLRDSGGQYF. The CDR3 coding sequence is TGTGCCAGCAGCTTGCGGGATTCAGGCGGGCAGTACTTC. Together with reference TRBV13 and TRBJ2-7, the CDR3 gives the full variable domain: AAGVIQSPRHLIKEKRETATLKCYPIPRHDTVYWYQQGPGQDPQFLISFYEKMQSDKGSIPDRFSAQQFSDYHSELNMSSLELGDSALYFCASSLRDSGGQYFGPGTRLTVT.

The V gene is TRBV6-1, the J gene TRBJ2-5; D is ambiguous. The CDR3 spans 13 residues. The germline V gene has CDR1 MNHNS and CDR2 SASEGT. V shed 2 bases and J shed 5 bases, with 9 bases lying between them. The CDR3 sequence: CASSERLGETQYF. The CDR3 bases are TGTGCCAGCAGTGAACGGTTAGGGGAGACCCAGTACTTC.

This clonotype occurred many times. The genes are TRBV7-2 and TRBJ2-7; 7 bases fit TRBD2. Germline values: CDR1 SGHTA, CDR2 FQGNSA. V was pared by 3 bases and J by 3 bases, with 2 bases of the junction left unmatched. CDR3 length: 13 residues. The CDR3 reads CASSLWGGYEQYF. CDR3 coding DNA: TGTGCCAGCAGCTTGTGGGGGGGCTACGAGCAGTACTTC.

This clonotype was picked up a small number of times. This rearrangement joins TRBV20-1 to TRBJ2-7; D is unclear. Germline CDR1 DFQATT, CDR2 SNEGSKA (reference sequence). This CDR3 contains 12 residues. The V end was cut by 3 bases, the J end by 5 bases, with 11 bases between. The CDR3 sequence: CSASLENHEQYF. The CDR3 DNA is TGCAGTGCTAGTTTGGAGAACCACGAGCAGTACTTC.

This clonotype was counted many times. V and J are TRBV2 and TRBJ2-7; the D gene is possibly TRBD1 (5 bases). The CDR3 sequence is 15 residues long. CDR1 is SNHLY and CDR2 is FYNNEI in the germline V gene. Trimming stripped 0 bases from V and 5 bases from J, with 14 bases between. CDR3 region: CASSEAPRQYDEQYF. The CDR3 DNA is TGTGCCAGCAGTGAAGCCCCGCGACAGTACGACGAGCAGTACTTC.

A word on this clonotype: A much larger clone sits a single nucleotide away, making a read error possible. The chain couples TRBV12-3 or TRBV12-4 to TRBJ2-7; TRBD2 matches 12 bases. V shed 0 bases, J shed 3 bases, and the junction held 0 bases outside the gene matches. This CDR3 is built from 15 residues. The CDR3 DNA follows: TGTGCCAGCAGTTTAGCACTAGCGGGAGGCTACGAGCAGTACTTC. Encoded protein: CASSLALAGGYEQYF.

This clonotype was counted at least ten times. The chain uses TRBV6-2 or TRBV6-3 and TRBJ2-5; 10 positions agree with TRBD1. Trimming cost V 5 bases and J 4 bases; bases outside gene matches: 1. This CDR3 has 13 amino acids. Per the germline V gene, CDR1 is MNHEY and CDR2 is SVGEGT. CDR3 in amino acids: CASSGTGVETQYF. For the CDR3, the DNA is TGTGCCAGCAGTGGGACAGGGGTAGAGACCCAGTACTTC.

This clonotype has a count of ten or more. The chain has TRBV29-1 and TRBJ1-1; D is unresolved. CDR3 length: 14 residues. V was cut by 1 base and J by 1 base, with 10 bases left in between. Germline CDR1 SQVTM, CDR2 ANQGSEA. CDR3 protein: CSVEVSGENTEAFF. CDR3 DNA sequence: TGCAGCGTTGAAGTTTCCGGAGAGAACACTGAAGCTTTCTTT. The entire variable domain, with the rest obtained from reference TRBV29-1 and TRBJ1-1, is as follows: SAVISQKPSRDICQRGTSLTIQCQVDSQVTMMFWYRQQPGQSLTLIATANQGSEATYESGFVIDKFPISRPNLTFSTLTVSNMSPEDSSIYLCSVEVSGENTEAFFGQGTRLTVV.

There are many counts of this clonotype. A much bigger clone sits one base away, suggesting this may be a read error. This rearrangement joins TRBV7-2 to TRBJ2-5, with 10 bases fitting TRBD2. Germline V lookup: CDR1 SGHTA, CDR2 FQGNSA. The CDR3 extends over 16 amino acids. The CDR3 DNA sequence: TGTGCCAGCAGCCCGCCGAGCGGGAGGGACCAAGAGACCAAGTACTTC. Its protein is CASSPPSGRDQETKYF.

This clonotype occurred a few times. The chain combines TRBV29-1 with TRBJ1-1; 7 bases match TRBD1. Germline V gives CDR1 SQVTM, CDR2 ANQGSEA. Trimming removed 7 bases from V and 0 bases from J; junction bases left unmatched: 17. The CDR3 has 17 amino acids. This CDR3 reads CSAEGRGRGLLNTEAFF. The CDR3 bases are TGCAGCGCCGAAGGCAGGGGGAGAGGGTTACTGAACACTGAAGCTTTCTTT.

This clonotype was recorded a few times. The rearrangement uses TRBV20-1 and TRBJ2-7, with 10 bases matching TRBD2. Germline lookup yields CDR1 DFQATT and CDR2 SNEGSKA (reference sequence). Germline trimming cut 6 bases from V and 0 bases from J; bases unmatched to any gene: 8. The CDR3 totals 15 residues. Here the CDR3 reads CSAESGRASSYEQYF. The CDR3 DNA is TGCAGTGCGGAGAGCGGGAGGGCGAGCTCCTACGAGCAGTACTTC.

This clonotype was recorded many times. This chain joins TRBV6-1 and TRBJ2-2; TRBD2 agrees at 11 bases. This CDR3 region has 16 residues. Germline trimming cut 7 bases from V and 4 bases from J; bases unmatched to any gene: 8. From germline, CDR1 is MNHNS and CDR2 SASEGT. CDR3: CASIGVAGGLTGELFF. The CDR3 coding sequence is TGTGCCAGCATTGGGGTAGCGGGAGGGCTCACCGGGGAGCTGTTTTTT.

V gene TRBV4-1 combines with J gene TRBJ1-2, with D possibly matching TRBD1 (6 bases). The CDR3 runs 14 residues. V was cut by 2 bases and J by 4 bases, with 11 bases left in between. Germline CDR1 reads MGHRA; CDR2 reads YSYEKL. The CDR3 is CASSQPDSIYGYTF. CDR3 DNA: TGCGCCAGCAGCCAACCGGACAGCATCTATGGCTACACCTTC.